The rows below give T cell receptor beta chains drawn from one sample of a study of shared T cell receptors in the human thymus. Using immunoSEQ multiplex PCR, the repertoire was profiled, and TCRdb retains in-frame clones only, with some absent. The sample lists about 660,000 clones; more than 70% were seen once. These data were also filed under a second study, of human thymus T cells.

What was sequenced was thymocytes. All receptors derive from a boy in the first two years of life with a congenital heart defect. The CDR3 runs from the conserved cysteine through the conserved F or W.

V	J	CDR3
TRBV6-1	TRBJ2-6	CASSEPLGREDSGANVLTF
TRBV27	TRBJ1-4	CASSPGQGSGEKLFF
TRBV6-1	TRBJ1-1	CASSEYRGSITNTEAFF
TRBV6-5	TRBJ2-7	CASINGTSGEQYF
TRBV7-2	TRBJ2-3	CASRQGGGIRTDTQYF
TRBV19	TRBJ2-7	CASSTRQETYEQYF
TRBV11-2	TRBJ2-5	CASSTNHSNSKETQYF
TRBV6-1	TRBJ2-7	CASSEGAPDSYEQYF
TRBV27	TRBJ2-7	CASSSGQGLHSGEQYF
TRBV28	TRBJ2-7	CASSAPGWDILSSYEQYF
TRBV7-6	TRBJ2-1	CASSPLAGGSNEQFF
TRBV11-2	TRBJ2-1	CASTLLNPEDRDNEQFF
TRBV19	TRBJ2-7	CASSTLSDRGLYEQYF
TRBV11-2	TRBJ2-4	CASSVDILAKNIQYF
TRBV7-9	TRBJ1-6	CASSSRANSYNSPLHF
TRBV2	TRBJ1-1	CASRAGTEAFF
TRBV2	TRBJ1-1	CASSGGHREGGTEAFF
TRBV12-5	TRBJ1-5	CASGMTVSQPQHF
TRBV27	TRBJ2-1	CASSFPGQGVTEQFF
TRBV4-3	TRBJ1-3	CASSQEGATSGNTIYF
TRBV9	TRBJ1-3	CASSVGELKDHSGNTIYF
TRBV28	TRBJ2-3	CASSLPPTRSDTQYF
TRBV2	TRBJ2-1	CASRAGQGPYNEQFF
TRBV27	TRBJ2-1	CASSPRTGQVVYNEQFF
TRBV7-2	TRBJ2-1	CASSLILYNEQFF
TRBV2	TRBJ1-4	CASREQGLVEKLFF
TRBV9	TRBJ2-1	CASSAESVGVHNEQFF
TRBV29-1	TRBJ1-5	CSVEESGNQPQHF
TRBV6-5	TRBJ1-6	CASSYVTYNSPLHF
TRBV6-5	TRBJ1-4	CASSYDSPKNEKLFF
TRBV5-6	TRBJ1-4	CASSEGGNEKLFF